This entry lists 30 T cell receptor beta chains sequenced from one sample in a study of OX40 agonist ivuxolimab in advanced cancers. Here immunoSEQ multiplex PCR was the method, and the copy in TCRdb shows in-frame clones only, minus some. The sample holds some 100,000 clones, about 92% seen once. The starting material was CD4+ or CD8+ T cells sorted from blood, obtained in a trial of the OX40 agonist ivuxolimab. The origin of the receptors is an adult with an advanced solid tumor such as melanoma, head and neck, liver or kidney cancer.

The chain employs TRBV11-2 and TRBJ1-1, with D unclear. Trimming took off 1 base at V and 1 base at J, with 7 bases between the two ends. The CDR3 loop spans 14 amino acids. Germline V lookup: CDR1 SGHAT, CDR2 FQNNGV. This CDR3 reads CASSLVPANTEAFF. DNA for the CDR3: TGTGCCAGCAGCTTAGTACCGGCGAACACTGAAGCTTTCTTT.

The chain couples TRBV30 to TRBJ1-2, with a tentative D call TRBD1 (5 bases). CDR1 GTSNPN and CDR2 SVGIG come from the germline V gene (reference sequence). Trimming removed 8 bases at V and 8 bases at J, with 18 bases between. CDR3 length: 12 amino acids. CDR3 loop: CAGWGREGGYTF. In DNA form, the CDR3 reads TGTGCCGGGTGGGGCAGAGAGGGCGGCTACACCTTC.

This rearrangement joins TRBV11-2 to TRBJ1-2; a weak D match, TRBD1 (6 bases). V lost 4 bases to trimming and J lost 8 bases, with 11 bases between them. The CDR3 has 12 residues. Germline V CDR1 and CDR2: SGHAT, FQNNGV. CDR3 in amino acids: CASSSDRRGYTF. The CDR3, as DNA: TGTGCCAGCAGCTCCGACAGGCGGGGCTACACCTTC.

This sequence joins TRBV6-1 and TRBJ1-2; D perhaps matches TRBD1 (5 bases). V shed 8 bases and J shed 3 bases, with 13 bases lying between them. The CDR3 runs to 13 residues. Germline V CDR1 and CDR2: MNHNS, SASEGT. For the CDR3, the DNA is TGTGCCAGCTTTAATACGGGGGACTATGGCTACACCTTC. This gives the protein CASFNTGDYGYTF.

This clone was detected once. The rearrangement links TRBV18 to TRBJ2-6; 8 positions match TRBD1. V lost 6 bases, J lost 0 bases, and 7 bases stayed unmatched. The CDR3 runs 17 residues. Germline V gives CDR1 KGHSH, CDR2 LQKENI. In nucleotides, the CDR3 is TGTGCCAGCTCTCAGGGACAGGTTAGCTCTGGGGCCAACGTCCTGACTTTC. Protein product: CASSQGQVSSGANVLTF.

The rearrangement uses TRBV4-3 and TRBJ2-7; 10 nucleotides align to TRBD2. V lost 0 bases and J lost 7; bases outside the gene matches: 3. The CDR3 spans 14 residues. CDR1 LGHNA and CDR2 YSLEER come from the germline V gene. The CDR3 DNA sequence: TGCGCCAGCAGCCAAGAGGGACTAGCGCCAGAGCAGTACTTC. Its protein is CASSQEGLAPEQYF.

The chain joins TRBV7-2 to TRBJ2-1; 8 bases match TRBD1. The CDR3 is 16 residues long. Germline values: CDR1 SGHTA, CDR2 FQGNSA. Trimming at V came to 4 bases and at J to 0 bases, leaving 5 bases not matched to a gene. The CDR3 coding sequence is TGTGCCAGCAGCTCAGGACAGGGCTTCTCCTACAATGAGCAGTTCTTC. The encoded protein is CASSSGQGFSYNEQFF.

The V and J genes are TRBV18 and TRBJ1-5; D possibly corresponds to TRBD1 (6 bases). Trimming pared 6 bases from V and 0 bases from J, leaving 15 bases between. Germline V gene sequence: CDR1 KGHSH, CDR2 LQKENI. CDR3 size: 16 residues. The CDR3 here is CASSPRGVDSNQPQHF. Here the CDR3 DNA reads TGTGCCAGCTCCCCAAGGGGGGTCGATAGCAATCAGCCCCAGCATTTT.

This sequence joins TRBV6-5 and TRBJ2-7, with TRBD2 matching 8 bases. Trimming took 0 bases from V and 4 from J; bases not matched to a gene: 2. The CDR3 consists of 14 residues. CDR1 is MNHEY, CDR2 SVGAGI, per germline. For the CDR3, the DNA is TGTGCCAGCAGTTACTCAGGGACTAGTTACGAGCAGTACTTC. Protein product: CASSYSGTSYEQYF.

This clone was seen once. The genes are TRBV5-6 and TRBJ1-2; D is unclear. V lost 5 bases and J 4 bases, leaving 9 bases between the germline ends. In germline, CDR1 is SGHDT, CDR2 YYEEEE. The CDR3 contains 12 residues. The CDR3 spells CASSLQIYGYTF. The CDR3 nucleotides are TGTGCCAGCAGTCTCCAAATCTATGGCTACACCTTC.

The chain is built from TRBV27 and TRBJ2-4, with 7 nucleotides matching TRBD1. The ends lost 5 bases at V and 8 bases at J; junction bases unmatched: 6. The CDR3 totals 13 residues. CDR1 and CDR2 from the germline V gene are MNHEY and SMNVEV (reference sequence). CDR3 in DNA: TGTGCCAGCAGTGCGACAGGGAGCCACATTCAGTACTTC. Translating it yields CASSATGSHIQYF.

In its sample, this clone was seen once. The chain has TRBV6-1 and TRBJ2-1; tentative D call: TRBD1 (5 bases). Germline V gene data show CDR1 as MNHNS and CDR2 as SASEGT. The CDR3 contains 13 residues. Trimming removed 8 bases at V and 3 bases at J, with 11 bases between. The CDR3 here is CASGSTDYNEQFF. In DNA, the CDR3 is TGTGCCAGCGGGTCGACAGACTACAATGAGCAGTTCTTC.

This clone came up once. The chain employs TRBV2 and TRBJ1-1, with D possibly TRBD1 on 6 matching bases. Germline lookup yields CDR1 SNHLY and CDR2 FYNNEI. This CDR3 spans 13 amino acids. Trimming pared 5 bases from V and 5 bases from J, leaving 12 bases between. As DNA, the CDR3 is TGTGCCAGCAGTCTTTACACAGGGACTGAAGCTTTCTTT. Translating gives CASSLYTGTEAFF.

As DNA, the CDR3 is TGCACCAGCAGCCAGTACAGCCCCGACAGGAGGTCCTACGAGCAGTACTTC. Translated, it gives CTSSQYSPDRRSYEQYF. The chain is built from TRBV1 and TRBJ2-7; the table's D call TRBD1 went unverified against the DNA. TRBV1 is termed a pseudogene. The CDR3 spans 17 residues.

The rearrangement links TRBV13 to TRBJ1-2; 8 bases agree with TRBD1. The CDR3 is made up of 14 amino acids. The J segment lost 3 bases and the V segment lost 5 bases, leaving 5 bases of the junction unmatched. Germline V gene sequence: CDR1 PRHDT, CDR2 FYEKMQ (reference sequence). CDR3 region: CASSPDRDYYGYTF. DNA for the CDR3: TGTGCCAGCAGCCCGGACAGGGATTACTATGGCTACACCTTC.

This chain uses TRBV5-6 with TRBJ2-1; 7 bases line up with TRBD2. The CDR3 is made up of 15 amino acids. Germline lookup yields CDR1 SGHDT and CDR2 YYEEEE. V was clipped by 2 bases and J by 2 bases; unmatched bases: 4. Here the CDR3 reads CASSFPSGAYNEQFF. Here the CDR3 DNA reads TGTGCCAGCAGCTTCCCTAGCGGCGCCTACAATGAGCAGTTCTTC.

The chain couples TRBV7-9 to TRBJ2-2; D ambiguous. Germline values: CDR1 SEHNR, CDR2 FQNEAQ (reference sequence). This CDR3 is 13 amino acids long. The ends were cut back, 5 bases at V and 2 bases at J, with 6 bases in the middle. The CDR3: CASSPSNTGELFF. As DNA, the CDR3 is TGTGCCAGCAGCCCGAGCAACACCGGGGAGCTGTTTTTT.

V usage is TRBV5-6 and J usage is TRBJ2-7; TRBD2 is a possible D gene (6 bases). Trimming shortened V by 5 bases and J by 4 bases, and 13 bases separated the two germline ends. The germline CDR1 and CDR2 sequences are SGHDT and YYEEEE. The CDR3 loop spans 13 amino acids. The CDR3 here is CASRKGGAYEQYF. CDR3 coding DNA: TGTGCCAGCAGAAAAGGAGGGGCTTACGAGCAGTACTTC.

The genes are TRBV9 and TRBJ2-2; D remains ambiguous. V lost 4 bases, J lost 6 bases, and 10 bases lay in between. CDR1 is SGDLS and CDR2 is YYNGEE in the germline V gene. CDR3 length: 13 amino acids. CDR3 sequence (DNA): TGTGCCAGCAGCACCAGACCCCCCGGGGAGCTGTTTTTT. This gives the protein CASSTRPPGELFF. Full variable domain (missing parts from reference TRBV9 and TRBJ2-2): DSGVTQTPKHLITATGQRVTLRCSPRSGDLSVYWYQQSLDQGLQFLIQYYNGEERAKGNILERFSAQQFPDLHSELNLSSLELGDSALYFCASSTRPPGELFFGEGSRLTVL.

The J gene is TRBJ2-3, the V gene TRBV14; 7 bases are shared with TRBD2. Trimming at V came to 4 bases and at J to 2 bases, leaving 9 bases not matched to a gene. Germline V lookup: CDR1 SGHDN, CDR2 FVKESK. The CDR3 extends over 16 amino acids. The CDR3 reads CASSREGLPVTDTQYF. The CDR3 DNA sequence: TGTGCCAGCAGCCGGGAGGGCCTACCCGTCACAGATACGCAGTATTTT. Full variable domain (remainder filled in from reference TRBV14 and TRBJ2-3): EAGVTQFPSHSVIEKGQTVTLRCDPISGHDNLYWYRRVMGKEIKFLLHFVKESKQDESGMPNNRFLAERTGGTYSTLKVQPAELEDSGVYFCASSREGLPVTDTQYFGPGTRLTVL.

V is TRBV4-1 and J is TRBJ2-7; D is unresolved. The germline V gene has CDR1 MGHRA and CDR2 YSYEKL. V lost 1 base to trimming and J lost 0 bases, with 13 bases between them. The CDR3 has 16 amino acids. The CDR3 sequence is CASSQVPRASSYEQYF. The CDR3 DNA is TGCGCCAGCAGCCAAGTCCCGCGCGCGAGCTCCTACGAGCAGTACTTC.

The chain carries TRBV4-2 and TRBJ2-1, with 8 bases that match TRBD1. V shed 1 base, J shed 2 bases, and the junction held 4 bases outside the gene matches. This CDR3 is 16 amino acids long. Germline lookup yields CDR1 LGHNA and CDR2 YNFKEQ. CDR3 in DNA: TGTGCCAGCAGCCAAGTGCCACAGGGGGCCTACAATGAGCAGTTCTTC. Translation gives CASSQVPQGAYNEQFF.

This rearrangement joins TRBV27 to TRBJ2-7, with D possibly matching TRBD1 (6 bases). The V gene's germline CDR1 is MNHEY and CDR2 SMNVEV (reference sequence). The CDR3 contains 12 residues. Trimming took 6 bases from V and 5 from J, leaving 11 bases between them. CDR3 DNA sequence: TGTGCCAGCAGCAGGGGCGGCAACGAGCAGTACTTC. As protein: CASSRGGNEQYF.

The chain is built from TRBV9 and TRBJ2-5; no firm D call. Trimming left V 3 bases short and J 5 bases short, with 11 bases between. The CDR3 loop spans 13 amino acids. Germline V gene sequence: CDR1 SGDLS, CDR2 YYNGEE. The CDR3 sequence: CASSGAIGETQYF. The CDR3 nucleotides read TGTGCCAGCAGCGGGGCCATAGGGGAGACCCAGTACTTC.

The V and J genes are TRBV6-1 and TRBJ1-2; D gene ambiguous. The V and J ends lost 3 bases and 5 bases respectively, with 7 bases between them. The CDR3 is made up of 12 amino acids. CDR1 is MNHNS, CDR2 SASEGT, per germline. The CDR3: CASSEGGYGYTF. CDR3 DNA: TGTGCCAGCAGTGAGGGCGGATATGGCTACACCTTC.

This chain connects TRBV5-6 to TRBJ2-1; the match to TRBD2 covers 13 bases. The germline V gene encodes CDR1 SGHDT and CDR2 YYEEEE. V lost 2 bases and J lost 7; bases outside the gene matches: 3. CDR3 length: 15 amino acids. The chain's CDR3 is CASSLLAGGPNEQFF. The CDR3 nucleotides are TGTGCCAGCAGCTTACTAGCGGGAGGGCCAAATGAGCAGTTCTTC. Drawing the rest from reference TRBV5-6 and TRBJ2-1, the complete variable domain is DAGVTQSPTHLIKTRGQQVTLRCSPKSGHDTVSWYQQALGQGPQFIFQYYEEEERQRGNFPDRFSGHQFPNYSSELNVNALLLGDSALYLCASSLLAGGPNEQFFGPGTRLTVL.

The rearrangement uses TRBV30 and TRBJ2-3; 8 positions match TRBD2. Germline CDR1 reads GTSNPN; CDR2 reads SVGIG (reference sequence). The CDR3 consists of 15 residues. The V gene end was trimmed by 0 bases and the J gene end by 0 bases; junction bases not matched to a gene: 2. The CDR3 DNA sequence: TGTGCCTGGAGTGTTACTAGCGGTAGCACAGATACGCAGTATTTT. It codes for CAWSVTSGSTDTQYF. Based on the CDR3 plus reference TRBV30 and TRBJ2-3, the full variable domain is SQTIHQWPATLVQPVGSPLSLECTVEGTSNPNLYWYRQAAGRGLQLLFYSVGIGQISSEVPQNLSASRPQDRQFILSSKKLLLSDSGFYLCAWSVTSGSTDTQYFGPGTRLTVL.

The V and J genes are TRBV4-2 and TRBJ2-7; D ambiguous. The CDR3 is 12 amino acids. V was clipped by 1 base and J by 6 bases, with 7 bases between them. CDR1 LGHNA and CDR2 YNFKEQ come from the germline V gene. Written as DNA, the CDR3 is TGTGCCAGCAGCCAAGGATTATCCGAGCAGTACTTC. This encodes CASSQGLSEQYF.

J is TRBJ2-7 and V is TRBV4-1, with D possibly TRBD1 on 6 matching bases. CDR1 and CDR2 (germline): MGHRA, YSYEKL. CDR3 length: 14 amino acids. V dropped 0 bases and J dropped 3 bases, with 9 bases sitting between them. Here the CDR3 DNA reads TGCGCCAGCAGCCAAGAAGGACAGAACTACGAGCAGTACTTC. Residues: CASSQEGQNYEQYF.

J is TRBJ1-2 and V is TRBV7-2; 7 bases fit TRBD1. Germline lookup yields CDR1 SGHTA and CDR2 FQGNSA. The trim removed 5 bases at V and 5 bases at J, leaving 14 bases unmatched. The CDR3 is 16 residues long. DNA for the CDR3: TGTGCCAGCAGCCGACAGGGTCTAAACGCTGGTTATGGCTACACCTTC. It yields the protein CASSRQGLNAGYGYTF.